A selection of T cell receptor beta chains follows, all from one sample in a study of T cells in Graves' hyperthyroidism and ophthalmopathy. Using its own MiXCR run on the multiplex PCR reads, TCRdb lists one record per CDR3 protein. The table records 550,000 to 800,000 distinct CDR3 sequences, 16% of them present only once. Sequenced: blood. The receptors stem from a man between 18 and 35 years old with Graves' hyperthyroidism. Each CDR3 is given with its conserved first and last residue. A D gene is named only where the DNA matches it firmly. Size is stated for part of the rows, as once, few or many counts, or as a class when the clone is expanded.

size	D	V	J	DNA	CDR3
many	NA	TRBV2	TRBJ2-2	TGTGCCACCCCGAGGCAGGGGCAGAACACCGGGGAGCTGTTTTTT	CATPRQGQNTGELFF
few	TRBD1	TRBV18	TRBJ1-5	TGTGCCAGCTCACCAGGGACAGGTCGTTCATCGCCCCAGCATTTT	CASSPGTGRSSPQHF
many	NA	TRBV28	TRBJ2-7	TGTGCCAGCAGTTCGTGGCACGTGGGGCTCTACGAGCAGTACTTC	CASSSWHVGLYEQYF
few	NA	TRBV27	TRBJ2-1	TGTGCCAGCAGTTTACGTGGGGCGACAGGATCCTACAATGAGCAGTTCTTC	CASSLRGATGSYNEQFF
many	NA	TRBV7-2	TRBJ2-7	TGTGCCAGCAGCCCAGGAGGCTTCAGCTCCTCCTACGAGCAGTACTTC	CASSPGGFSSSYEQYF
many	NA	TRBV30	TRBJ2-3	TGTGCCTGGAGGAGGGTCACAGATACGCAGTATTTT	CAWRRVTDTQYF
many	NA	TRBV6-1	TRBJ2-5	TGTGCCAGCAGTGAATCCAGTTGGGCCCAAGAGACCCAGTACTTC	CASSESSWAQETQYF
NA	NA	TRBV28	TRBJ2-5	TGTGCCAGCAGACTCCGGACCTCCCAAGAGACCCAGTACTTC	CASRLRTSQETQYF
NA	NA	TRBV4-2	TRBJ1-1	TGTGCCAGCAGCCAAGAGGAGGACAGACCCCTTACTGAAGCTTTCTTT	CASSQEEDRPLTEAFF
many	NA	TRBV28	TRBJ2-3	TGTGCCAGCGTCTCCCGCAGGGGCACAAGCACAGATACGCAGTATTTT	CASVSRRGTSTDTQYF
many	TRBD2	TRBV30	TRBJ2-7	TGTGCCTGGAGTGTCCCCTCTCTAGCGGGGTACGAGCAGTACTTC	CAWSVPSLAGYEQYF
few	TRBD1	TRBV20-1	TRBJ1-2	TGCAGTGCTAGACCACAAACGGGACAGGGGGCGGGCGACTATGGCTACACCTTC	CSARPQTGQGAGDYGYTF
many	NA	TRBV20-1	TRBJ2-2	TGCAGTGCTAGAGGGGGATCGGTGGGTACCGGGGAGCTGTTTTTT	CSARGGSVGTGELFF
many	NA	TRBV5-1	TRBJ1-1	TGCGCCAGCAGCTTGGATGAATGGGGAGGCCCCGGACCTAACACTGAAGCTTTCTTT	CASSLDEWGGPGPNTEAFF
few	NA	TRBV7-3	TRBJ1-1	TGTGCCAGCAGCTTAATGCCGGCCCCGAACACTGAAGCTTTCTTT	CASSLMPAPNTEAFF
many	NA	TRBV28	TRBJ2-7	TGTGCCAGCAGTCAAGGACAGCTTGAGCAGTACTTC	CASSQGQLEQYF
many	TRBD1	TRBV6-5	TRBJ1-2	TGTGCCAGCAGTTATGCGGCAGGGGGCAACTATGGCTACACCTTC	CASSYAAGGNYGYTF
NA	NA	TRBV6-2/TRBV6-3	TRBJ1-1	TGTGCCAGCAGAGACGGACAGCACACTGAAGCTTTCTTT	CASRDGQHTEAFF
NA	TRBD1	TRBV19	TRBJ2-7	TGTGCCAGTAGTCCCCAATCGGACAGGCTGCGGGAGCAGTACTTC	CASSPQSDRLREQYF
NA	NA	TRBV7-9	TRBJ2-1	TGTGCCAGCACCCCCCGAGCCCTTCTCAATGAGCAGTTCTTC	CASTPRALLNEQFF
NA	TRBD1	TRBV28	TRBJ2-1	TGTGCCAGCAGATTACCGGGACAGGGCAATGAGCAGTTCTTC	CASRLPGQGNEQFF
few	TRBD1	TRBV18	TRBJ2-2	TGTGCCAGCTCACCACCCTTATGGACAGGCTCGAACACCGGGGAGCTGTTTTTT	CASSPPLWTGSNTGELFF
many	NA	TRBV2	TRBJ2-1	TGTGCCAGCAGTGACGGGAGTTACTTAGGGGAGCAGTTCTTC	CASSDGSYLGEQFF
few	NA	TRBV5-1	TRBJ1-4	TGCGCCAGCAGCTTGGACTCAACTAATGAAAAACTGTTTTTT	CASSLDSTNEKLFF
many	NA	TRBV28	TRBJ2-7	TGTGCCAGCAGTTTCGTGGGGATCCACGAGCAGTACTTC	CASSFVGIHEQYF
few	TRBD2	TRBV12-3/TRBV12-4	TRBJ2-1	TGTGCCAGCGCCGTGGCTAGCGGCCTAAAGCAGTTCTTC	CASAVASGLKQFF
NA	TRBD1	TRBV29-1	TRBJ2-5	TGCAGCGTTGGGCCCCCGGGACAGCAAGAGACCCAGTACTTC	CSVGPPGQQETQYF
few	NA	TRBV12-3/TRBV12-4	TRBJ2-5	TGTGCCAGCAGTCTCCGGACACTCGGGGGAGAGACCCAGTACTTC	CASSLRTLGGETQYF
many	TRBD1	TRBV3-1	TRBJ1-1	TGTGCCAGCAGCCAACCCGGGACAGGGGTTACTGAAGCTTTCTTT	CASSQPGTGVTEAFF
NA	NA	TRBV9	TRBJ2-2	TGTGCCAGCAGCTTTAGACAGATACCGAACACCGGGGAGCTGTTTTTT	CASSFRQIPNTGELFF
many	TRBD2	TRBV2	TRBJ2-1	TGTGCCAGCAGAGGGACTAGCGGAAGCTCCTACAATGAGCAGTTCTTC	CASRGTSGSSYNEQFF
few	TRBD1	TRBV12-5	TRBJ2-3	TGTGCTAGTGGTGCCCCGGGACAGGGGGCGGAGGGAACGGATACGCAGTATTTT	CASGAPGQGAEGTDTQYF
few	TRBD2	TRBV4-1	TRBJ2-2	TGCGCCAGCAGCCCCGGGGGGAGCGGGAGGGCCAACGGGGAGCTGTTTTTT	CASSPGGSGRANGELFF
few	NA	TRBV14	TRBJ2-5	TGTGCCAGCAGCCAAGGCGTGGTCCAGTACTTC	CASSQGVVQYF
few	TRBD1	TRBV6-1	TRBJ2-5	TGTGCCAGCACCCGGGACAGTGGTCGGACCCAGTACTTC	CASTRDSGRTQYF
many	NA	TRBV28	TRBJ1-1	TGTGCCAGCAGTCTCACCCCGACAGGAATGAACACTGAAGCTTTCTTT	CASSLTPTGMNTEAFF
NA	NA	TRBV29-1	TRBJ2-2	TGCAGCGCGGGGAAAACCGGGGAGCTGTTTTTT	CSAGKTGELFF
many	NA	TRBV6-1	TRBJ1-4	TGTGCCAGCAGTGAGGGGGGGACCAATGAAAAACTGTTTTTT	CASSEGGTNEKLFF
few	TRBD1	TRBV29-1	TRBJ1-1	TGCAGCGTCAAGGGACAGATAACTGAAGCTTTCTTT	CSVKGQITEAFF
NA	NA	TRBV14	TRBJ2-7	TGTGCCAGCAGCCAAGAGACGGGGGTAGCCTACGAGCAGTACTTC	CASSQETGVAYEQYF
NA	NA	TRBV7-9	TRBJ2-7	TGTGCCAGCAGCTCAGCCCGGGCGCATCCGGACGAGCAGTACTTC	CASSSARAHPDEQYF
few	NA	TRBV7-9	TRBJ1-1	TGTGCCAGCAGCTTAGGGCTACCCGGCAGAGAAGCTTTCTTT	CASSLGLPGREAFF
few	TRBD2	TRBV29-1	TRBJ2-3	TGCAGCGCATGGACTAGCGGGGTCTTGACAGATACGCAGTATTTT	CSAWTSGVLTDTQYF
few	TRBD1	TRBV9	TRBJ1-2	TGTGCCAGCAGCGTAGGGGCCGGGACAGGCGGAGGCTACACCTTC	CASSVGAGTGGGYTF
NA	NA	TRBV9	TRBJ2-2	TGTGCCAGCAGCACCAACAGGGAACCCGGGGAGCTGTTTTTT	CASSTNREPGELFF
many	NA	TRBV6-2/TRBV6-3	TRBJ2-3	TGTGCCAGCAGTTACTCCCTATTAGCTATAAGCACAGATACGCAGTATTTT	CASSYSLLAISTDTQYF
NA	NA	TRBV19	TRBJ1-2	TGTGCCAGTAGTCTCCCCTTCGACAGAGACAGTTATGGCTACACCTTC	CASSLPFDRDSYGYTF
few	NA	TRBV7-2	TRBJ1-3	TGTGCCAGCAGCTTACTCGGGACCCCTACGACAGGAAACACCATATATTTT	CASSLLGTPTTGNTIYF
NA	NA	TRBV11-2	TRBJ2-7	TGTGCCAGCAGCTTCGAAAGGGCGGTAGCCTACGAGCAGTACTTC	CASSFERAVAYEQYF
NA	NA	TRBV12-3/TRBV12-4	TRBJ2-7	TGTGCCGGCAGTTCGAGCGGAGGGGCTTCCTACGAGCAGTACTTC	CAGSSSGGASYEQYF
few	NA	TRBV20-1	TRBJ2-7	TGCAGTGCTAGCAAGGACGGGTACGAGCAGTACTTC	CSASKDGYEQYF
many	NA	TRBV27	TRBJ2-5	TGTGCCAGCAGTTTCCGACAGTCTCGAGAAGAGACCCAGTACTTC	CASSFRQSREETQYF
NA	TRBD1	TRBV20-1	TRBJ1-2	TGCAGTGCGGTCGACAGGGGACCGAACTATGGCTACACCTTC	CSAVDRGPNYGYTF
many	NA	TRBV6-1	TRBJ2-1	TGTGCCAGCAGCCCGAAGGGGAGCAGGGCTAATGAGCAGTTCTTC	CASSPKGSRANEQFF
many	TRBD1	TRBV20-1	TRBJ2-7	TGCAGTGCTAGAGGCCGACAGGGGACCTACGAGCAGTACTTC	CSARGRQGTYEQYF
NA	TRBD1	TRBV9	TRBJ2-4	TGTGCCAGCAGCCCTGCAGGACAGGGGGCAAACATTCAGTACTTC	CASSPAGQGANIQYF
few	TRBD2	TRBV27	TRBJ2-7	TGTGCCAGCAGCAGCGGGGTCCTATACGAGCAGTACTTC	CASSSGVLYEQYF
many	NA	TRBV5-8	TRBJ2-5	TGTGCCAGCAGCTTGTCTTCTGGCTACGGAGAGACCCAGTACTTC	CASSLSSGYGETQYF